Presented here are 3 T cell receptor beta chains from one specimen sequenced in a study of blood T cell repertoires in COVID-19. The repertoire was sequenced with immunoSEQ multiplex PCR; TCRdb's copy has only in-frame clones and lacks some. The sample carries 150,000 to 200,000 clones, around nine tenths recorded once. Sequencing input: peripheral blood. The receptors originated from a man between 60 and 75 years old with COVID-19, enrolled during active disease.

The genes are TRBV27 and TRBJ2-7; 8 positions agree with TRBD2. The V and J ends lost 6 bases and 3 bases, in that order; junction bases with no gene match: 4. CDR3 length: 13 amino acids. CDR1 is MNHEY, CDR2 SMNVEV, per germline (reference sequence). CDR3 nucleotide sequence: TGTGCCAGCAGAAGAGCGGGAGACTACGAGCAGTACTTC. This encodes CASRRAGDYEQYF.

This chain uses TRBV2 with TRBJ1-1; TRBD1 matches at 10 bases. V lost 6 bases and J lost 6; bases outside the gene matches: 10. This CDR3 spans 15 amino acids. CDR1 is SNHLY and CDR2 is FYNNEI in the germline V gene. CDR3 coding DNA: TGTGCCAGCAGGTCTCCGGGACAGGGGATATCTGAAGCTTTCTTT. Translated, it gives CASRSPGQGISEAFF.

The rearrangement links TRBV6-4 to TRBJ1-5, with no clear D. Germline V gene lookup returns CDR1 MRHNA and CDR2 SNTAGT. V shed 4 bases and J shed 2 bases, with 9 bases lying between them. The CDR3 has 14 residues. CDR3 sequence (DNA): TGTGCCAGCAGTGTGAATGGAGGCAATCAGCCCCAGCATTTT. The encoded protein is CASSVNGGNQPQHF.